This TCR beta chain was sequenced in a study of blood T cell repertoires in COVID-19. Study overall: The United States, Italy and Spain provided the acute and convalescent COVID-19 samples. PBMCs, B-cell-depleted T cells, or T cells were the source of the cDNA or gDNA that made up the material.

The data were produced by immunoSEQ multiplex PCR, yet TCRdb's version contains in-frame clones alone and is incomplete. The sample lists under 200,000 clones, under 90% occurring once. This study enrolled people aged 18 to 89 from about 26 US geographic areas. All recovered Cohort 3 donors got two negative PCRs, got clearance, or saw symptom resolution. Input material: PBMCs or T cells enriched from blood (not recorded which). This sequence originates from a man in his 60s who had recovered from COVID-19.

CDR3 DNA sequence: TGTGCCAGCAGCTCTTGGCGACAGGTAGACTACGAGCAGTACTTC. Protein: CASSSWRQVDYEQYF. The rearrangement joins TRBV5-8 to TRBJ2-7; D perhaps matches TRBD1 (6 bases). V lost 3 bases, J lost 3 bases, and 16 bases lay in between. Looked up from germline, CDR1 is SGHTS and CDR2 is YDEGEE. This CDR3 has 15 amino acids.